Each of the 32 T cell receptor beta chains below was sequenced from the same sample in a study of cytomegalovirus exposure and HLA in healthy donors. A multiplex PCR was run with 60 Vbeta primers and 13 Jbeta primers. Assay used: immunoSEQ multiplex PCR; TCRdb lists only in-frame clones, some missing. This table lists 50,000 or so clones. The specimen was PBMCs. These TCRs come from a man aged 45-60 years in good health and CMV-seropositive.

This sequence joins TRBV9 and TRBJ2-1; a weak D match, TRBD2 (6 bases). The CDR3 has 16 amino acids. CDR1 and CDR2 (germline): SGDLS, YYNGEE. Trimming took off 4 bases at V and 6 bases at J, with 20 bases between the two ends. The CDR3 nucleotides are TGTGCCAGCAGCTCCCGACTAGGAGAAGGCGCCAATGAGCAGTTCTTC. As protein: CASSSRLGEGANEQFF.

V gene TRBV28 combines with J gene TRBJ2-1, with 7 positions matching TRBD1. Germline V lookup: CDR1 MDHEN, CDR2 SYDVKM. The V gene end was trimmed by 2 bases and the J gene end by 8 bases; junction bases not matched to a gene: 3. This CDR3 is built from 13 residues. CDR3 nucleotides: TGTGCCAGCAGTTTACCACAGGGGTATGAGCAGTTCTTC. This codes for CASSLPQGYEQFF. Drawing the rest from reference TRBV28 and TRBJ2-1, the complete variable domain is DVKVTQSSRYLVKRTGEKVFLECVQDMDHENMFWYRQDPGLGLRLIYFSYDVKMKEKGDIPEGYSVSREKKERFSLILESASTNQTSMYLCASSLPQGYEQFFGPGTRLTVL.

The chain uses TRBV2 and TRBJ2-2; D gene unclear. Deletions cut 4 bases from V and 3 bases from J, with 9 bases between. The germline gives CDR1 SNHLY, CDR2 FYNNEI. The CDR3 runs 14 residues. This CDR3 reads CASSAYGDTGELFF. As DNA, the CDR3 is TGTGCCAGCAGTGCGTACGGAGACACCGGGGAGCTGTTTTTT.

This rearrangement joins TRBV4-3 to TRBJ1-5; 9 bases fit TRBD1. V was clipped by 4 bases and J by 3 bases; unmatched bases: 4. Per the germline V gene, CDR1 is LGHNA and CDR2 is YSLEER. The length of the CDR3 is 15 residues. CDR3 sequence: CASSPQGAVNQPQHF. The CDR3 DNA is TGCGCCAGCAGCCCACAGGGGGCGGTCAATCAGCCCCAGCATTTT.

CDR3 residues: CASSDANSNQPQHF. CDR3 DNA: TGTGCCAGCAGTGATGCTAATAGCAATCAGCCCCAGCATTTT. J is TRBJ1-5 and V is TRBV2; D gene uncertain. The CDR3 covers 14 residues. With 3 bases removed from V and 0 bases from J, the gap between germline ends came to 6 bases. Per the germline V gene, CDR1 is SNHLY and CDR2 is FYNNEI.

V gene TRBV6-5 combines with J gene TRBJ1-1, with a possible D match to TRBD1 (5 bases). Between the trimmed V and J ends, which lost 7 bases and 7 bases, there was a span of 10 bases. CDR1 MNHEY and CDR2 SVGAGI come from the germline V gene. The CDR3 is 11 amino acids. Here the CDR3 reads CASKDKGEAFF. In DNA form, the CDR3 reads TGTGCCAGCAAGGACAAGGGTGAAGCTTTCTTT.

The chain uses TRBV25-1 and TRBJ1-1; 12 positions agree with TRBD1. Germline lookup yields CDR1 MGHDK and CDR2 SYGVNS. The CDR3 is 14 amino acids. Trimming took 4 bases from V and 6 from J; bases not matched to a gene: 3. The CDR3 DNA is TGTGCCAGCAGTGGGGGACAGGGGGCCCCTGAAGCTTTCTTT. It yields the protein CASSGGQGAPEAFF. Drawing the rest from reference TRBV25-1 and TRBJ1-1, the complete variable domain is EADIYQTPRYLVIGTGKKITLECSQTMGHDKMYWYQQDPGMELHLIHYSYGVNSTEKGDLSSESTVSRIRTEHFPLTLESARPSHTSQYLCASSGGQGAPEAFFGQGTRLTVV.

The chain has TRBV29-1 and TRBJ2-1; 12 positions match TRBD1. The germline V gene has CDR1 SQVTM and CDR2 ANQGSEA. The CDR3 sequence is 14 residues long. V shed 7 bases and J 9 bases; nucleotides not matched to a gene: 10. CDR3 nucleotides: TGCAGCGCCTCCGCCGGGACAGGGGGCAGTGAGCAGTTCTTC. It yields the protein CSASAGTGGSEQFF.

The CDR3 spells CASSFSGAGYTF. The CDR3 coding sequence is TGTGCCAGCAGCTTTTCAGGGGCCGGCTACACCTTC. The V gene is TRBV7-3, the J gene TRBJ1-2, with a tentative D call TRBD1 (6 bases). Germline values: CDR1 SGHTA, CDR2 FQGTGA. The CDR3 has 12 residues. The germline V and J ends were trimmed by 3 bases and 8 bases, with 10 bases remaining between them.

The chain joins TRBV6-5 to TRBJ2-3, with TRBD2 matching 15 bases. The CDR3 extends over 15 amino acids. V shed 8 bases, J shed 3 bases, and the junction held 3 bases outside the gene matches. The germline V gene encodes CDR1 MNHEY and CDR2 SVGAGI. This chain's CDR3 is CASGLAGGPTDTQYF. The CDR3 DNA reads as TGTGCCAGCGGACTAGCGGGAGGGCCTACAGATACGCAGTATTTT.

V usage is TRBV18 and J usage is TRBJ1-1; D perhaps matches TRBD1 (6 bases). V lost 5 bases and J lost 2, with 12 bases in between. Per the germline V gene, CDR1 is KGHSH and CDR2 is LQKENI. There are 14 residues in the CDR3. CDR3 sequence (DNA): TGTGCCAGCTCAACCAGCGGGGGCAACACTGAAGCTTTCTTT. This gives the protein CASSTSGGNTEAFF.

The CDR3 nucleotides read TGTGCCAGCAGTTTAACGGGGGGAGCCCTAGCCAAAAACATTCAGTACTTC. It specifies CASSLTGGALAKNIQYF. The genes are TRBV5-6 and TRBJ2-4; TRBD2 matches 7 bases. Germline V CDR1 and CDR2: SGHDT, YYEEEE. The CDR3 runs 17 residues. The ends lost 5 bases at V and 0 bases at J; junction bases unmatched: 11.

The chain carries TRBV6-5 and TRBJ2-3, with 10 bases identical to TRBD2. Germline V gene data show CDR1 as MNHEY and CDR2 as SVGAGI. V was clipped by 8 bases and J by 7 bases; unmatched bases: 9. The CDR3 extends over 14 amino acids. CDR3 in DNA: TGTGCCAGCTCGCAGCGGGGGGGAGGAAATACGCAGTATTTT. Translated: CASSQRGGGNTQYF.

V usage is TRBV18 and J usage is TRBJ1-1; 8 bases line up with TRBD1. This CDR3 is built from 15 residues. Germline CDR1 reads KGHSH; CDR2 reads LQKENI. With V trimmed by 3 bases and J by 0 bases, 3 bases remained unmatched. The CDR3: CASSPGTGLNTEAFF. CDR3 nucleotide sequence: TGTGCCAGCTCACCGGGGACAGGACTGAACACTGAAGCTTTCTTT.

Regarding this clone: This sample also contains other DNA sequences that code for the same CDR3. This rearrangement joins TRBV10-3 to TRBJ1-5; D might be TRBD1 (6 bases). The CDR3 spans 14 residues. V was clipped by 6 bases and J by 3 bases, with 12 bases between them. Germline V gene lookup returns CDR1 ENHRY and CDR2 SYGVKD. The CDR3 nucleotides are TGTGCCATCAGCCGACAGGTGTCCAATCAGCCCCAGCATTTT. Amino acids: CAISRQVSNQPQHF.

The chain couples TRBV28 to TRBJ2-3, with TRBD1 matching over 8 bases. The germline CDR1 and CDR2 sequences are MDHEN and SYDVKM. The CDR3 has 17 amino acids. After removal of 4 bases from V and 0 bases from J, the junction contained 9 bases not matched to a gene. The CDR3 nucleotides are TGTGCCAGCAGTTCTTCCAAGGACAGGGTTAGCACAGATACGCAGTATTTT. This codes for CASSSSKDRVSTDTQYF.

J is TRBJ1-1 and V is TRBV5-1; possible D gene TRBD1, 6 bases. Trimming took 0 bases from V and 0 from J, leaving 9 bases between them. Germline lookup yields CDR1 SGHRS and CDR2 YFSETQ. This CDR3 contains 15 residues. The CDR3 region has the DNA TGCGCCAGCAGCTTGGAGGCAGGGGTGAACACTGAAGCTTTCTTT. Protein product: CASSLEAGVNTEAFF.

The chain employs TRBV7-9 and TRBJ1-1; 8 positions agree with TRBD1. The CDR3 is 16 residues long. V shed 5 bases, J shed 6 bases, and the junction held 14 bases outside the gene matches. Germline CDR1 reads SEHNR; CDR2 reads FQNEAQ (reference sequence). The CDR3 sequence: CASSLFRQGRYSEAFF. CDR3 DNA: TGTGCCAGCAGCCTATTTAGACAGGGGAGGTATTCTGAAGCTTTCTTT.

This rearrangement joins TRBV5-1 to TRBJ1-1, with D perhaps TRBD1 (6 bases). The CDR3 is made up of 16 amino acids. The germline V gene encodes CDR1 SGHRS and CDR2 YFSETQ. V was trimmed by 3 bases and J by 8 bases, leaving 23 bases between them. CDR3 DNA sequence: TGCGCCAGCAGCTCGACAGGAATTCGTAAGGATGAGGAAGCTTTCTTT. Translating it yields CASSSTGIRKDEEAFF.

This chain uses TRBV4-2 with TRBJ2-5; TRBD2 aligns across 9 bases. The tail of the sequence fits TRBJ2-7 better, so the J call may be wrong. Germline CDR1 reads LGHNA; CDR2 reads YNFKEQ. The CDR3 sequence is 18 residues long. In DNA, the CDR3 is TGTGCCAGCAGCCAAGATTGGTCGGCGGGAGGGAGCTCCTACGAGCAGTACTTC. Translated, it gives CASSQDWSAGGSSYEQYF.

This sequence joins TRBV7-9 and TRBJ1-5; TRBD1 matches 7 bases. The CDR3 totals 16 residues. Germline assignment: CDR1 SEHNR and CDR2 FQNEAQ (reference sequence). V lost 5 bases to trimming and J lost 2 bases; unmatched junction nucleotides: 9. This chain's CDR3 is CASSHSQGLGNQPQHF. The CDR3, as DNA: TGTGCCAGCAGCCACTCACAGGGGCTTGGCAATCAGCCCCAGCATTTT. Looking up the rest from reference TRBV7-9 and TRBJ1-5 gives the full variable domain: DTGVSQNPRHKITKRGQNVTFRCDPISEHNRLYWYRQTLGQGPEFLTYFQNEAQLEKSRLLSDRFSAERPKGSFSTLEIQRTEQGDSAMYLCASSHSQGLGNQPQHFGDGTRLSIL.

This chain's CDR3 is CASSARQSTNEKLFF. Written as DNA, the CDR3 is TGTGCCAGCAGTGCCCGACAGTCTACTAATGAAAAACTGTTTTTT. The rearrangement uses TRBV27 and TRBJ1-4; D might be TRBD1 (5 bases). Germline V gene sequence: CDR1 MNHEY, CDR2 SMNVEV (reference sequence). This CDR3 has 15 amino acids. V was shortened by 5 bases and J by 2 bases, with 12 bases between the two germline ends. Combining the CDR3 with reference TRBV27 and TRBJ1-4 gives the whole variable domain EAQVTQNPRYLITVTGKKLTVTCSQNMNHEYMSWYRQDPGLGLRQIYYSMNVEVTDKGDVPEGYKVSRKEKRNFPLILESPSPNQTSLYFCASSARQSTNEKLFFGSGTQLSVL.

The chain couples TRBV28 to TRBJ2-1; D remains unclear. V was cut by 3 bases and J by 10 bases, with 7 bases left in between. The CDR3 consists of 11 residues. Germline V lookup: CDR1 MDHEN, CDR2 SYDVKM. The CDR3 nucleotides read TGTGCCAGCAGTTTCGACGGGGAGCAGTTCTTC. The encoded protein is CASSFDGEQFF.

The CDR3, as DNA: TGTGCCAGCAGGACCGAGCGGGGGGGAAGGAATGAGCAGTTCTTC. Its translation is CASRTERGGRNEQFF. This chain links TRBV7-2 with TRBJ2-1; 10 bases agree with TRBD2. Per the germline V gene, CDR1 is SGHTA and CDR2 is FQGNSA. After removal of 6 bases from V and 7 bases from J, the junction contained 9 bases not matched to a gene. The CDR3 runs to 15 residues.

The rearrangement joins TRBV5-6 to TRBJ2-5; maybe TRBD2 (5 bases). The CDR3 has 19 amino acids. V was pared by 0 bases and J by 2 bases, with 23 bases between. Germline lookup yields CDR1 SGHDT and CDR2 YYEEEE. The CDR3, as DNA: TGTGCCAGCAGCTTGGCCTGGAGGCGGACTGGATTCGGGCAAGAGACCCAGTACTTC. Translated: CASSLAWRRTGFGQETQYF.

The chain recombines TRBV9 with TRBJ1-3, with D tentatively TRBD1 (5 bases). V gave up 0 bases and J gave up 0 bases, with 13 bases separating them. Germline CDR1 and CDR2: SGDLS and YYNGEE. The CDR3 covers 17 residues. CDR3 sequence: CASSVADRPYSGNTIYF. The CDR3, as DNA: TGTGCCAGCAGCGTAGCAGACAGACCTTACTCTGGAAACACCATATATTTT. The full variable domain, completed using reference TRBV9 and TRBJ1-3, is DSGVTQTPKHLITATGQRVTLRCSPRSGDLSVYWYQQSLDQGLQFLIQYYNGEERAKGNILERFSAQQFPDLHSELNLSSLELGDSALYFCASSVADRPYSGNTIYFGEGSWLTVV.

The CDR3 coding sequence is TGTGCCAGCAGTGAGGGTGCCCGACTAGCCGGGGAGCTGTTTTTT. Its protein is CASSEGARLAGELFF. The chain is built from TRBV2 and TRBJ2-2, with D possibly being TRBD2 (6 bases). V lost 3 bases and J lost 6, with 14 bases in between. The CDR3 is 15 amino acids. Germline values: CDR1 SNHLY, CDR2 FYNNEI.

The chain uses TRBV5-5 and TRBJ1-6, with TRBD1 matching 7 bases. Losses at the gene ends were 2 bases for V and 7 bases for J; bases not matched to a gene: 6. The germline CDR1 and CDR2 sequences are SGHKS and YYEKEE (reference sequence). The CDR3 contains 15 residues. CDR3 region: CASSFRGQQNSPLHF. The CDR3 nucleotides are TGTGCCAGCAGCTTTAGGGGACAGCAGAATTCACCCCTCCACTTT.

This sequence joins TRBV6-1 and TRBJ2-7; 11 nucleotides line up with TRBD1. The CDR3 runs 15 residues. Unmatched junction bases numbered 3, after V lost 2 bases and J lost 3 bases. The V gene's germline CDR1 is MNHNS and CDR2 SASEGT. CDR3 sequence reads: CASSEWGTGGYEQYF. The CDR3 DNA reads TGTGCCAGCAGTGAATGGGGGACAGGGGGCTACGAGCAGTACTTC.

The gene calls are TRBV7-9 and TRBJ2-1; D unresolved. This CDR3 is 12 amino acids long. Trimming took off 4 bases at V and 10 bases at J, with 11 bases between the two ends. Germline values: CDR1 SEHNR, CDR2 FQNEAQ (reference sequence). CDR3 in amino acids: CASSSPPVEQFF. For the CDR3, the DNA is TGTGCCAGCAGCTCCCCCCCTGTAGAGCAGTTCTTC.

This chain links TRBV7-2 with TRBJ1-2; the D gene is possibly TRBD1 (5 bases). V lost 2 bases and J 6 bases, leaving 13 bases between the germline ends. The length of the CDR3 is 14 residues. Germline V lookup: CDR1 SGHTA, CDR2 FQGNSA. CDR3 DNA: TGTGCCAGCAGCTTACGGGGATGGGGGGATGGCTACACCTTC. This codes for CASSLRGWGDGYTF.

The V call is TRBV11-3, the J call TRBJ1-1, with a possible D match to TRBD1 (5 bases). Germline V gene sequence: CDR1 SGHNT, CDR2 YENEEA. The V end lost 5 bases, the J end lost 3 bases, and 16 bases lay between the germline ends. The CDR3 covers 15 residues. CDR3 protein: CASSPGGEPDTEAFF. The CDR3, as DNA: TGTGCCAGCAGCCCGGGGGGGGAACCGGACACTGAAGCTTTCTTT.